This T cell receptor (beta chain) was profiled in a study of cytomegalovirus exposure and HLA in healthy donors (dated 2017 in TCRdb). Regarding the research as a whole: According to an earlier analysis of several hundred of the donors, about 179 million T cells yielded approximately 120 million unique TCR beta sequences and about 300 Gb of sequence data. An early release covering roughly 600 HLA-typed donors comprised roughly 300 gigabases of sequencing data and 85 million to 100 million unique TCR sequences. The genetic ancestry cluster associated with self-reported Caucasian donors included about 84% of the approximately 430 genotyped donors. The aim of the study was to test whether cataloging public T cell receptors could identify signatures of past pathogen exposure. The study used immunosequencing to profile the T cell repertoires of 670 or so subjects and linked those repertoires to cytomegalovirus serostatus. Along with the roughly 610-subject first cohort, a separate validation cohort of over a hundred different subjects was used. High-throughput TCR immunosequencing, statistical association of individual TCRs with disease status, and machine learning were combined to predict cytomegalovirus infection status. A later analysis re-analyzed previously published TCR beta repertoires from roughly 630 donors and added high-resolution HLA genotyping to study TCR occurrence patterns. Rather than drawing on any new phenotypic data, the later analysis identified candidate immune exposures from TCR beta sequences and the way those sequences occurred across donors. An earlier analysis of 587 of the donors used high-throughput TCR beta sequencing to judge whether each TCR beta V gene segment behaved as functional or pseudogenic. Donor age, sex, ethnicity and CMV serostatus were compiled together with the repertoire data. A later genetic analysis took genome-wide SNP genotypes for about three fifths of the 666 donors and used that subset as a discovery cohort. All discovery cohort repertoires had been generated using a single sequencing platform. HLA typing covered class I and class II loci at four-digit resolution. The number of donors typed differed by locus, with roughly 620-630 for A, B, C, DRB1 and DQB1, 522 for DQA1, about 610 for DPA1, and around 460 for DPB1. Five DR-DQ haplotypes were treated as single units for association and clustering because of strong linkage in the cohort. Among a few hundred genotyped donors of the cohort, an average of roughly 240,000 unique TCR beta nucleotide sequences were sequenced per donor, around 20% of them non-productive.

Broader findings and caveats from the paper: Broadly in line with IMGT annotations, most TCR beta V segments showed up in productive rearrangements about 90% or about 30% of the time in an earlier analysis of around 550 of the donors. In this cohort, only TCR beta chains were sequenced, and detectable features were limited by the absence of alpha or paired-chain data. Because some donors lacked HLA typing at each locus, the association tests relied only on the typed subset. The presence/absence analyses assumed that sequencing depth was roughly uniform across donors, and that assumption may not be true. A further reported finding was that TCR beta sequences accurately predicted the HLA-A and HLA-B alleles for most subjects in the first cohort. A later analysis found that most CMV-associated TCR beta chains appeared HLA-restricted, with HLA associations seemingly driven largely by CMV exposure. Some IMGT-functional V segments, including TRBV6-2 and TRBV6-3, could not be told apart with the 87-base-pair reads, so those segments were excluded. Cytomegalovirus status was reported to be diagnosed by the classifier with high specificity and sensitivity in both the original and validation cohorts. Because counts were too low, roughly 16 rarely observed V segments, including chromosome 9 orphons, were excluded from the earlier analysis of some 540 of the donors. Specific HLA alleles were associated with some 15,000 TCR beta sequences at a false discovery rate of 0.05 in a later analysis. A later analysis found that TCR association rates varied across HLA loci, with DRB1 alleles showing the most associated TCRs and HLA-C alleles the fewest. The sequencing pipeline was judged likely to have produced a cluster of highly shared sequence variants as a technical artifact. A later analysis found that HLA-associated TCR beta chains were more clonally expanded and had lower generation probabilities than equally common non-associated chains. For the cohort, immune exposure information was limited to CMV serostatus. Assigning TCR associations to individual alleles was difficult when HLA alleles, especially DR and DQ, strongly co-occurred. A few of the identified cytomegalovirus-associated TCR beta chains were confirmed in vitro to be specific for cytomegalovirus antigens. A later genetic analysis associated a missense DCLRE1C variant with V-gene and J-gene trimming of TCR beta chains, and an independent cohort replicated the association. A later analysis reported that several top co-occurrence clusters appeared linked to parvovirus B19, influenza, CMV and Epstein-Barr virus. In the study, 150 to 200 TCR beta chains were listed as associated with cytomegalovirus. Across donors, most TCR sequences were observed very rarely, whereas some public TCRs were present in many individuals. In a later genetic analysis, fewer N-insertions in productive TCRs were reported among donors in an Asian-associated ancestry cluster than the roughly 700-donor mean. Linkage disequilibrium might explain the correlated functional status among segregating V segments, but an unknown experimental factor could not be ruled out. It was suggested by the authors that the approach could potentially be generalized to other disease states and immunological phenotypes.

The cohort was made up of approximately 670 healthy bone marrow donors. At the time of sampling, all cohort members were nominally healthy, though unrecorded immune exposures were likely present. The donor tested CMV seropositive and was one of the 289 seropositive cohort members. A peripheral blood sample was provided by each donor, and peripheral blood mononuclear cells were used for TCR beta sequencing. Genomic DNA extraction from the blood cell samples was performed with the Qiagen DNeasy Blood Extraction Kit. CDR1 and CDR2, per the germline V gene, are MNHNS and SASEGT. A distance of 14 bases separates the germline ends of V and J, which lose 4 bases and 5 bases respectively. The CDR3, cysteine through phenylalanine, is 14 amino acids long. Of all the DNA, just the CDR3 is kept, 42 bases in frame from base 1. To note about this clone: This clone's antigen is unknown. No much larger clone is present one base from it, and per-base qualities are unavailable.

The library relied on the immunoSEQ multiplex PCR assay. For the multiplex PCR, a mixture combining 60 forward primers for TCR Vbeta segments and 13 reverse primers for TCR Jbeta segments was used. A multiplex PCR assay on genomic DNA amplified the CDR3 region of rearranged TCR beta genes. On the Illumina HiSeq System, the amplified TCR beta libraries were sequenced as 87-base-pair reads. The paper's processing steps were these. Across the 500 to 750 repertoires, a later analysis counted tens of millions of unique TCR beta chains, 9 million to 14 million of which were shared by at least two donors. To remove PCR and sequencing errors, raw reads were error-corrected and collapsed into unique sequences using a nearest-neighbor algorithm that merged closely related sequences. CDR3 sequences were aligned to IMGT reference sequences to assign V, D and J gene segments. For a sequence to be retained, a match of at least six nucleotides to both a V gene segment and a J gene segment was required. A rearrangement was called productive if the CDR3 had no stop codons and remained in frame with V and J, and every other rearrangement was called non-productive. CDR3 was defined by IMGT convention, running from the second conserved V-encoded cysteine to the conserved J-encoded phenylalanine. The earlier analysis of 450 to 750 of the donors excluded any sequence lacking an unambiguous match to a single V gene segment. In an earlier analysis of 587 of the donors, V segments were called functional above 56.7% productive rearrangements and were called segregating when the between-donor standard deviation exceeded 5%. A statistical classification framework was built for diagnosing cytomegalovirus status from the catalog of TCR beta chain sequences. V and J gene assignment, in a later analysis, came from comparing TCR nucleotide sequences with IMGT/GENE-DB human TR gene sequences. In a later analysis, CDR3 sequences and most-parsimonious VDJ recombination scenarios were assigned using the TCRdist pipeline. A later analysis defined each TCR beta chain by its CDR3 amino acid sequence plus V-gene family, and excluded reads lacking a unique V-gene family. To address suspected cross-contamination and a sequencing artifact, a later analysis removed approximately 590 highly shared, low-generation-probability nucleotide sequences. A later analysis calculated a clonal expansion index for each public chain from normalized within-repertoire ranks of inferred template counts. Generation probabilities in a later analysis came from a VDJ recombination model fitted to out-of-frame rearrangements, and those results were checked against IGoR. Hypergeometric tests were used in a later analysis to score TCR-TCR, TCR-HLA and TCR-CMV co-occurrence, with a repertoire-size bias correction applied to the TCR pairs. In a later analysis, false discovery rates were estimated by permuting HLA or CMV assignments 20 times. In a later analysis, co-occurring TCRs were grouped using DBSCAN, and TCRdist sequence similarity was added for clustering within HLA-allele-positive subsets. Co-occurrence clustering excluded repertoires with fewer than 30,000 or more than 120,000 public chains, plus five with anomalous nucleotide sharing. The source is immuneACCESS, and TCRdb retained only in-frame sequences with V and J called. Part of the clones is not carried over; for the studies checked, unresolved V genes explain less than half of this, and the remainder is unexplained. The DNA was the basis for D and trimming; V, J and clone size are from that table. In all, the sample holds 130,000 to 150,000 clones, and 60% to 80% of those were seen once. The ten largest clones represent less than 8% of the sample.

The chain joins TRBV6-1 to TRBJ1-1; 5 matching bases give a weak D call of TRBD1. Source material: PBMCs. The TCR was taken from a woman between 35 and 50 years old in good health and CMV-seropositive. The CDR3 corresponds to CASSGWGEGTEAFF. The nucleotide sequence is TGTGCCAGCAGTGGCTGGGGGGAAGGGACTGAAGCTTTCTTT.